The T cell receptor beta chain under discussion was sequenced for a study of CD8+CD57+ T cells in acquired aplastic anemia. Genomic DNA was employed as the template in profiling TCR beta VDJ and CDR3. Using its own MiXCR run on the reads, TCRdb lists one record per CDR3 protein. The table lists about 160,000 distinct CDR3 sequences, 45% to 50% of them singletons. The CDR3 is 12 amino acids. Deletions cut 11 bases from V and 1 base from J, with 9 bases between. The germline V gene has CDR1 SNHLY and CDR2 FYNNEI. Patients sequenced had flow cytometry evidence of CD8+CD57+ cell expansion. The TCR comes from a human donor with aplastic anemia. The sequenced sample was sorted CD4+, CD8+, or CD8+CD57+ T cells (not recorded which) from PBMCs. The J gene is TRBJ1-3, the V gene TRBV2; D uncertain. The CDR3 loop reads CAHEGSGNTIYF. The CDR3, as DNA: TGTGCCCACGAAGGGTCTGGAAACACCATATATTTT.